Listed here are 10 T cell receptor beta chains from one sample, sequenced in a study of blood T cells in healthy people across ages. Then a second PCR, running about 7 to 11 cycles, was carried out with a sample-barcoded 5' primer and a J-beta primer mix. In TCRdb, the 5' RACE reads were re-called with MiXCR into one record per CDR3 protein. The sample consists of some 760,000 distinct CDR3 sequences, roughly 25% of them appearing once. A further study also used this sample, focusing on T cells of mothers and their children.

Sequencing was done on a sample of blood. The origin of the receptors is a boy between 10 and 17 years old in good health.

This clonotype was counted between two and nine times. V gene TRBV7-9 combines with J gene TRBJ2-3, with 9 nucleotides matching TRBD1. The ends lost 2 bases at V and 5 bases at J; junction bases unmatched: 8. Germline V lookup: CDR1 SEHNR, CDR2 FQNEAQ (reference sequence). The CDR3 is 16 amino acids. CDR3 DNA: TGTGCCAGCAGCTTATTCGGGACAGGGCCTGGAGATACGCAGTATTTT. This gives the protein CASSLFGTGPGDTQYF.

A note on this clonotype: A junction boundary mismatches the germline segment, possibly from a read error. J is TRBJ1-5 and V is TRBV6-4; D is ambiguous. This CDR3 is 13 amino acids long. Germline V gene lookup returns CDR1 MRHNA and CDR2 SNTAGT. DNA of the CDR3: TGTGCCAGCAGTGACAGGGAAGGCCAGCCCCAACATTTT. Translated, it gives CASSDREGQPQHF.

This clonotype was seen a handful of times. Sequence at one end of the junction differs from germline and may be a read error. J is TRBJ2-2 and V is TRBV4-3; D possibly corresponds to TRBD1 (5 bases). This CDR3 contains 16 residues. Germline V gene data show CDR1 as LGHNA and CDR2 as YSLEER. This CDR3 reads CASSQFRAGNTGELFF. The CDR3 DNA is TGCGCTAGCAGCCAATTCAGGGCAGGGAACACCGGGGAGCTGTTTTTT.

This clonotype was counted only a few times. The V and J genes are TRBV7-6 and TRBJ2-3; 8 bases agree with TRBD2. V was clipped by 5 bases and J by 3 bases; unmatched bases: 7. The CDR3 spans 15 residues. Germline-derived CDR1 and CDR2 are SGHVS and FNYEAQ. CDR3 sequence: CASSPGIAGTDTQYF. The CDR3, as DNA: TGTGCCAGCAGCCCGGGCATAGCGGGGACAGATACGCAGTATTTT.

J is TRBJ2-1 and V is TRBV20-1, with D perhaps matching TRBD2 (5 bases). Germline V gives CDR1 DFQATT, CDR2 SNEGSKA (reference sequence). Between the trimmed V and J ends, which lost 0 bases and 3 bases, there was a span of 12 bases. The CDR3 consists of 15 residues. The CDR3 nucleotides read TGCAGTGCTAGAGATTCAACCCGGGACTACAATGAGCAGTTCTTC. This translates into CSARDSTRDYNEQFF.

The J gene is TRBJ2-1, the V gene TRBV7-8; 8 positions agree with TRBD2. Per the germline V gene, CDR1 is SGHVS and CDR2 is FQNEAQ. V gave up 6 bases and J gave up 4 bases; unmatched junction bases: 8. This CDR3 has 15 amino acids. For the CDR3, the DNA is TGTGCCAGCAGTTGGCTAGCGGGCGAATACAATGAGCAGTTCTTC. Translating it yields CASSWLAGEYNEQFF.

The CDR3 coding sequence is TGTGCCAGCAGCCAAGAGGAAAGGGTTGAAGCTTTCTTT. Its protein product is CASSQEERVEAFF. This chain links TRBV3-1 with TRBJ1-1; D is uncertain. The germline CDR1 and CDR2 sequences are LGHDT and YNNKEL (reference sequence). The CDR3 is made up of 13 amino acids. V lost 0 bases, J lost 7 bases, and 9 bases lay in between.

This clonotype was detected a few times. The rearrangement uses TRBV20-1 and TRBJ1-2; possibly TRBD1 for D (6 bases). The CDR3 contains 14 residues. Trimming removed 5 bases at V and 7 bases at J, with 20 bases between. Looked up from germline, CDR1 is DFQATT and CDR2 is SNEGSKA (reference sequence). This CDR3 reads CSACGGRGVFGYTF. CDR3 sequence (DNA): TGCAGTGCTTGTGGGGGCAGGGGAGTATTTGGCTACACCTTC.

This clonotype came up a few times. This chain uses TRBV12-5 with TRBJ1-2; D possibly corresponds to TRBD1 (6 bases). The ends were cut back, 3 bases at V and 8 bases at J, with 16 bases in the middle. The germline V gene encodes CDR1 LGHNT and CDR2 FRNRAP. The CDR3 contains 14 residues. This CDR3 is CASGFWDTRGGYTF. Written as DNA, the CDR3 is TGTGCTAGTGGTTTTTGGGACACCCGAGGGGGCTACACCTTC.

This chain links TRBV7-9 with TRBJ1-4; no definite D call. CDR3 length: 15 amino acids. Germline V gene data show CDR1 as SEHNR and CDR2 as FQNEAQ (reference sequence). Trimming stripped 4 bases from V and 7 bases from J, with 16 bases between. The CDR3 DNA reads TGTGCCAGCAGCTCGCCTTTAGGGATGACTGAAAAACTGTTTTTT. This codes for CASSSPLGMTEKLFF.